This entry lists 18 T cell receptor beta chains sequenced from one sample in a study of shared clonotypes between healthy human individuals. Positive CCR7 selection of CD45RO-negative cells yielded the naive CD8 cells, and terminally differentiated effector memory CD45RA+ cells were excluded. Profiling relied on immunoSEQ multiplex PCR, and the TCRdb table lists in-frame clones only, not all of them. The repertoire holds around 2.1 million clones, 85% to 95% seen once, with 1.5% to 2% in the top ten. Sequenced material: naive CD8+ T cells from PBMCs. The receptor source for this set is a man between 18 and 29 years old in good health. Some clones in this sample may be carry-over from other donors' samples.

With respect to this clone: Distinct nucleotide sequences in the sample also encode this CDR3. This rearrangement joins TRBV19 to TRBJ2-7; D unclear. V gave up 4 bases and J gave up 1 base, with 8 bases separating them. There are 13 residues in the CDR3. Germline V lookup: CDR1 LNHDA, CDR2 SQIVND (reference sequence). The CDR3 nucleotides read TGTGCCAGTAGTAGCGGTGAGTCCTACGAGCAGTACTTC. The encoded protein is CASSSGESYEQYF.

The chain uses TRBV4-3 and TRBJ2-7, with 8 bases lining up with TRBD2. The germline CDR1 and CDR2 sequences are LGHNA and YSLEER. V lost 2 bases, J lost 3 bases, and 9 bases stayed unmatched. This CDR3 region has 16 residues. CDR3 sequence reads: CASSQSSGGGLYEQYF. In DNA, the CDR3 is TGCGCCAGCAGCCAATCGAGCGGGGGTGGCCTCTACGAGCAGTACTTC.

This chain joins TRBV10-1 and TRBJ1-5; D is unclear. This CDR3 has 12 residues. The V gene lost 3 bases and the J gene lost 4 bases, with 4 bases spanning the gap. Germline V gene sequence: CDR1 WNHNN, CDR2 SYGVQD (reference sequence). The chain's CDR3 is CASSDQNQPQHF. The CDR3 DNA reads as TGCGCCAGCAGTGACCAGAATCAGCCCCAGCATTTT.

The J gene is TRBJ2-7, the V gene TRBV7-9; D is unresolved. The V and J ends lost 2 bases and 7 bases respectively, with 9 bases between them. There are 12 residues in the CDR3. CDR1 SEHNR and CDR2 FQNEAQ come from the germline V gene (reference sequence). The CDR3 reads CASSLFGREQYF. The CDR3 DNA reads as TGTGCCAGCAGCTTATTCGGCAGAGAGCAGTACTTC.

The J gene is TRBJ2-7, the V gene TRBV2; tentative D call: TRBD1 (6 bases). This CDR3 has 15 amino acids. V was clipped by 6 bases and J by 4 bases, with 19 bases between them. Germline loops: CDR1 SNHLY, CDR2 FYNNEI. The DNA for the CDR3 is TGTGCCAGCAGGGGCATAGGGGGAGAGCGATACGAGCAGTACTTC. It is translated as CASRGIGGERYEQYF.

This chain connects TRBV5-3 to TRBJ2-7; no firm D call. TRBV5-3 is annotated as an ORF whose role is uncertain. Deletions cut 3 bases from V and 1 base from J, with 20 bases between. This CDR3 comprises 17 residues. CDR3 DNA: TGTGCCAGAAGCTGGGGTAGGACGGGCCCTCCTTCCTACGAGCAGTACTTC. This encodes CARSWGRTGPPSYEQYF.

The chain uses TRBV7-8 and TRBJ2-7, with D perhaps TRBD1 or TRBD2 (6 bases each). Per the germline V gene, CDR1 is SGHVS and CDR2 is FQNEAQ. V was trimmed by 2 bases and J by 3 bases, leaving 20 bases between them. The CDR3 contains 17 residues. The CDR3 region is CASSLIPRGGAFYEQYF. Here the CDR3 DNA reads TGTGCCAGCAGCTTAATTCCCAGGGGCGGGGCGTTCTACGAGCAGTACTTC.

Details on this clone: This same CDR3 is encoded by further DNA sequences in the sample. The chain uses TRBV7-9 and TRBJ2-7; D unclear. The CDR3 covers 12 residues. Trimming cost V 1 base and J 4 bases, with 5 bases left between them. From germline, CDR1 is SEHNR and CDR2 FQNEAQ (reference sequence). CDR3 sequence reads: CASSLVVYEQYF. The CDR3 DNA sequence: TGTGCCAGCAGCTTAGTAGTGTACGAGCAGTACTTC. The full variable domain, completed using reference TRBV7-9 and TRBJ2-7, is DTGVSQNPRHKITKRGQNVTFRCDPISEHNRLYWYRQTLGQGPEFLTYFQNEAQLEKSRLLSDRFSAERPKGSFSTLEIQRTEQGDSAMYLCASSLVVYEQYFGPGTRLTVT.

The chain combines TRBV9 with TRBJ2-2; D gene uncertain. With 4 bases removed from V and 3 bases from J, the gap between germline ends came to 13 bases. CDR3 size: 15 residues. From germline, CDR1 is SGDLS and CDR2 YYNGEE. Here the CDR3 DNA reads TGTGCCAGCAGCTCACACCAGTTCGACACCGGGGAGCTGTTTTTT. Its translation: CASSSHQFDTGELFF.

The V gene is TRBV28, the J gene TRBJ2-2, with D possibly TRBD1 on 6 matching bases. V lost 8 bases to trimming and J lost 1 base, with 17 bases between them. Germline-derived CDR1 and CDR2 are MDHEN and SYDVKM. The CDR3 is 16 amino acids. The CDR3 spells CASLPWTAMNTGELFF. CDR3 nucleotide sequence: TGTGCCAGCCTCCCATGGACAGCGATGAACACCGGGGAGCTGTTTTTT.

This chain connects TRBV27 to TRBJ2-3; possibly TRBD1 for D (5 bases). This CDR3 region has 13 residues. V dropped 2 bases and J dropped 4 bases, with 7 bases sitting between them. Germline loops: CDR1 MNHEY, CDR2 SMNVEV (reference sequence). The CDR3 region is CASSLARADTQYF. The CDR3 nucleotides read TGTGCCAGCAGTTTAGCCAGGGCAGATACGCAGTATTTT.

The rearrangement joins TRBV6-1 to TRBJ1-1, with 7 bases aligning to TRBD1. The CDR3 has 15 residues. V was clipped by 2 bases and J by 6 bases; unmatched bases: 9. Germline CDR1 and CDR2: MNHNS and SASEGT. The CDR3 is CASSELPGGSAEAFF. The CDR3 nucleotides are TGTGCCAGCAGTGAACTCCCAGGGGGTTCCGCTGAAGCTTTCTTT.

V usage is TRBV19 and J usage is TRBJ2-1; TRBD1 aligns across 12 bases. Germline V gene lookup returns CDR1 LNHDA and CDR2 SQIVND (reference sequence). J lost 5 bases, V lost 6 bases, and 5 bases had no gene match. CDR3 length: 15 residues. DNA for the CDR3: TGTGCCAGTAGACCGGGGACAGGGGGCAACAATGAGCAGTTCTTC. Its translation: CASRPGTGGNNEQFF.

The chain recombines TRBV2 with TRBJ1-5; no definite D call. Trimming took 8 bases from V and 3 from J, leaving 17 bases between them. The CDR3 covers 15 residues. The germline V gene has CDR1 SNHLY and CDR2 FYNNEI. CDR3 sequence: CASCLSLRANQPQHF. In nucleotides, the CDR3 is TGTGCCAGCTGTCTCAGCCTAAGAGCCAATCAGCCCCAGCATTTT.

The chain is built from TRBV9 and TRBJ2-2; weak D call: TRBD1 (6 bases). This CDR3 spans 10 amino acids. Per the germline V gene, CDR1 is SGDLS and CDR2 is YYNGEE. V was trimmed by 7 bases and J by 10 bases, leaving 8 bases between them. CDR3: CASGGPELFF. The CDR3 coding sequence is TGTGCCAGCGGGGGCCCGGAGCTGTTTTTT.

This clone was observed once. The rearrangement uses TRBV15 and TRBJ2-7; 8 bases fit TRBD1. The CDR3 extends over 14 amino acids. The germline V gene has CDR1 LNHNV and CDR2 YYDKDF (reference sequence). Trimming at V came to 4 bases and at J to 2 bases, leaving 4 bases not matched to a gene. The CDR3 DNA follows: TGTGCCACCAGCACAGGGGGCAGGACCTACGAGCAGTACTTC. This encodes CATSTGGRTYEQYF.

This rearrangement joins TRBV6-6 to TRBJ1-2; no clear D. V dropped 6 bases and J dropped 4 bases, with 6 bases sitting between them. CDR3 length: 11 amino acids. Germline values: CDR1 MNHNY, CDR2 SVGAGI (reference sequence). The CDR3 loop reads CASSPGYGYTF. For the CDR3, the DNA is TGTGCCAGCAGCCCTGGCTATGGCTACACCTTC.

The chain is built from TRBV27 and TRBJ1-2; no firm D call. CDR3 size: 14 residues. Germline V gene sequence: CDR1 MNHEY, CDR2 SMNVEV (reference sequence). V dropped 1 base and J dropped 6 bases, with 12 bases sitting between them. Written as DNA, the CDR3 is TGTGCCAGCAGTTTATTGCCAGAGGTGAATGGCTACACCTTC. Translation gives CASSLLPEVNGYTF.